This T cell receptor (beta chain) was identified in a study of T cell responses to AZD1222 COVID-19 vaccine. Germline assignment: CDR1 SGHRS and CDR2 YFSETQ. With 1 base removed from V and 7 bases from J, the gap between germline ends came to 15 bases. The CDR3 spans 15 residues. Profiling relied on immunoSEQ multiplex PCR, and the TCRdb table lists in-frame clones only, not all of them. Of 77,000 or so clones in the sample, around nine tenths are singletons; the top ten hold roughly 18%. This clone has only a few counts. The source was peripheral blood, collected 28 days after the second AZD1222 dose. This TCR was sampled from an adult who received the AZD1222 COVID-19 vaccine. The V gene is TRBV5-1, the J gene TRBJ2-1; D may be TRBD1 (5 bases). CDR3 bases: TGCGCCAGCAGCTTGCAAGGGGCCGCCCTTAATGAGCAGTTCTTC. Translated: CASSLQGAALNEQFF.